Listed below are T cell receptor beta chains from one sample, sequenced in a study of T cell changes during pregnancy in multiple sclerosis. The table came from immunoSEQ multiplex PCR; TCRdb's copy has only in-frame clones and leaves some out. Of some 100,000 clones in the sample, around 92% are singletons; the top ten hold 1.9%. Source: peripheral blood, taken after pregnancy. The receptors derive from a female donor with multiple sclerosis, enrolled in a pregnancy study. Both conserved end residues are trimmed from each CDR3.

V gene | CDR3 length | CDR3 protein
TRBV6-5 | 11 | ASSYSGAEKLF
TRBV5-1 | 17 | ASSFDPSGRSSGANVLT
TRBV2 | 15 | ASSEGGLAGLSYEQY
TRBV6-1 | 14 | ASSEMGRGVANIQY
TRBV6-1 | 11 | ASFVPATYEQY
TRBV30 | 11 | AWNLGTRATQY
TRBV30 | 12 | AWSVHRVNTEAF
TRBV5-1 | 13 | ASSPGGRVNTEAF
TRBV10-3 | 14 | AISEATGDSGNTIY
TRBV2 | 13 | ASSPDRGGANVLT
TRBV4-2 | 13 | ASSRVGGDYNEQF
TRBV29-1 | 9 | SVAARDEQF
TRBV2 | 12 | ASSRGRFDNEQF
TRBV19 | 14 | ASRMQGAISGNTIY
TRBV5-1 | 12 | ASSLDAGSTEAF
TRBV7-6 | 13 | ASSPTDRALYEQY
TRBV13 | 14 | ASSLGIPGQGVGYT
TRBV2 | 13 | ASSEPGTANSPLH
TRBV7-8 | 12 | ASSPGTDLYGYT
TRBV4-1 | 15 | ASSRATSGRAYNEQF
TRBV6-5 | 12 | ASSRTGGNQPQH
TRBV7-8 | 14 | ASSSRTISSGNTIY
TRBV5-8 | 13 | ASRKPGLAVGEQY
TRBV9 | 12 | ASSPDRESREQY
TRBV6-5 | 12 | ASRRGAGTDTQY
TRBV6-6 | 12 | ASRKPGQTYEQY
TRBV2 | 10 | ASRQGAREQY
TRBV30 | 12 | AWSVGQLNSPLH
TRBV6-6 | 13 | ASTTGGANTGELF
TRBV6-6 | 11 | ASSLTGEGGYT
TRBV6-1 | 12 | ASRPSGGWTEAF
TRBV19 | 15 | ASTQGGRLSSGNTIY
TRBV5-1 | 13 | ASRGSGAWKETQY